The T cell receptor beta chain under discussion was sequenced for a study of a mutant IDH1 vaccine in newly diagnosed glioma. Across the whole study: Vaccination began 4-6 weeks post radiotherapy alone, or with temozolomide cycles. Former treatment meant radiotherapy, temozolomide, or both; the majority had gotten both.

This clone was detected a few times. The antigen remains unidentified. This table comes from immunoSEQ multiplex PCR, and its TCRdb copy is limited to in-frame clones, with some not included. Among some 30,000 clones listed, approximately 80% were seen once. Germline V gene data show CDR1 as SGHTA and CDR2 as FQGNSA. Trimming left V 0 bases short and J 4 bases short, with 9 bases between. The CDR3 is 14 residues long. Time point meaning: week 35, safety follow-up. A 20-mer mutant IDH1 peptide at 300 ug was injected subcutaneously with topical imiquimod. Findings and limits, study-wide: Induction of immune responses by the vaccine occurred in about 95% of patients.

The TCR originated in a woman aged 40 to 50 with glioma. Source: PBMCs, taken from a glioma patient whose treatment included an IDH1 peptide vaccine. The chain recombines TRBV7-2 with TRBJ1-2; D is unresolved. The CDR3 region is CASSLALQVYGYTF. The CDR3 DNA reads TGTGCCAGCAGCTTAGCGTTGCAGGTCTATGGCTACACCTTC.